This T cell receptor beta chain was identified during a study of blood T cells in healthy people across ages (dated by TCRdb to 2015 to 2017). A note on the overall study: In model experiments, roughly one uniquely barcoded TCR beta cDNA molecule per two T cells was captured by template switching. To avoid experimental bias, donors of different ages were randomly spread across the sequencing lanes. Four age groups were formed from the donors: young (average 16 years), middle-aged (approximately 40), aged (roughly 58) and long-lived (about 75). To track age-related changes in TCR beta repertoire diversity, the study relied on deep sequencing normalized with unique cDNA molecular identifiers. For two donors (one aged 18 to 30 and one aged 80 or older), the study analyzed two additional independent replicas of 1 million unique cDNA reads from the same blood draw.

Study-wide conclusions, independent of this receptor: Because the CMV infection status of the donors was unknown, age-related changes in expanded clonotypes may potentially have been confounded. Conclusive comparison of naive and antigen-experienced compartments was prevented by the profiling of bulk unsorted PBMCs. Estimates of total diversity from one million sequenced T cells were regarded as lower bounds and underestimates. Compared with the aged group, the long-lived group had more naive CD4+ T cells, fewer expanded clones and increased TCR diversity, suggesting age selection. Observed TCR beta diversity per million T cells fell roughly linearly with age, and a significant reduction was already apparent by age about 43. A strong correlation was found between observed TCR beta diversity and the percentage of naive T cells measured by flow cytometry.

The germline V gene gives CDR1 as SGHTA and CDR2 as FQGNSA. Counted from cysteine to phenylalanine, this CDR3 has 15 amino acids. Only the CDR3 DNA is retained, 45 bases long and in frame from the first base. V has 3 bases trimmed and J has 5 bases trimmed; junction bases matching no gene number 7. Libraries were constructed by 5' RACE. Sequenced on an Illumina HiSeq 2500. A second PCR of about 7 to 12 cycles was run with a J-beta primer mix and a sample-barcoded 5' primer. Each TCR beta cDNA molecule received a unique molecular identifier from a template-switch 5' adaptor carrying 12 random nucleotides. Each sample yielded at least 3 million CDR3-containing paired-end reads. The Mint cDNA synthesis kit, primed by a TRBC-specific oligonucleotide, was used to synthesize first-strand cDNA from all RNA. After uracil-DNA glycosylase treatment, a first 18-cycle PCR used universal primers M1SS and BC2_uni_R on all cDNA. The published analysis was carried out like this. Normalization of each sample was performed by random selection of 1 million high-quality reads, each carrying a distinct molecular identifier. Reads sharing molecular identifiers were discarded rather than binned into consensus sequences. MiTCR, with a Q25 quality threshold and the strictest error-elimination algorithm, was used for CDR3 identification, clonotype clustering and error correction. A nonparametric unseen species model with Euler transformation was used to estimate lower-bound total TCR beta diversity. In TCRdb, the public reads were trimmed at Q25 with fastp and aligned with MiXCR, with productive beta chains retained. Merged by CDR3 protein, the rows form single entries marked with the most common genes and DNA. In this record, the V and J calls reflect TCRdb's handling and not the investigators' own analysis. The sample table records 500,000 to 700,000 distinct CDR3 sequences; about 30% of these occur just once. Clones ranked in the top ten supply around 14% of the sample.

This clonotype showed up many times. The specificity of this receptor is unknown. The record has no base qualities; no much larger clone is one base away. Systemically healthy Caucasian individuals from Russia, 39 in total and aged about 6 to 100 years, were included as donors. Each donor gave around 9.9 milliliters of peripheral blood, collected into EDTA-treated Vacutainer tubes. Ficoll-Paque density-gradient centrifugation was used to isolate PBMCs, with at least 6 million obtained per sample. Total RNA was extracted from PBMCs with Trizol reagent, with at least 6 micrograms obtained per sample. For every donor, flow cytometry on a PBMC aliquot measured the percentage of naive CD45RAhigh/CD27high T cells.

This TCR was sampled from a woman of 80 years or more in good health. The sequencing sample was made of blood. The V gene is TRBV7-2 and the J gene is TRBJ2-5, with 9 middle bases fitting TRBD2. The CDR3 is CASSFGGGERETQYF. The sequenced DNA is TGTGCCAGCAGCTTTGGCGGGGGGGAGCGGGAGACCCAGTACTTC.